Listed below are T cell receptor beta chains from one sample, sequenced in a study of OX40 agonist ivuxolimab in advanced cancers. Generated by immunoSEQ multiplex PCR, the TCRdb table keeps only in-frame clones and is missing some. This sample has 75,000 to 80,000 clones, with approximately 80% found just once. The sample was CD4+ or CD8+ T cells sorted from blood, taken in a trial of the OX40 agonist ivuxolimab. These receptors all stem from an adult with an advanced solid tumor such as melanoma, head and neck, liver or kidney cancer. CDR3s include the opening cysteine and the closing phenylalanine or tryptophan. Each record gives: D gene, V gene, clone size, J gene, CDR3 protein, CDR3 DNA. D genes are given only for firm matches. The size of a clone is reported for some rows only, either as once, few or many, or as a class for expanded clones.

NA	TRBV11-2	NA	TRBJ2-7	CASSSSGPAYEQYF	TGTGCCAGCAGCTCCTCAGGCCCTGCCTACGAGCAGTACTTC
NA	TRBV20-1	NA	TRBJ2-3	CSAETGDTQYF	TGCAGTGCTGAAACGGGAGATACGCAGTATTTT
NA	TRBV6-5	NA	TRBJ1-5	CASSLQGPNQPQHF	TGTGCCAGCAGTTTACAGGGCCCGAATCAGCCCCAGCATTTT
NA	TRBV7-8	NA	TRBJ2-1	CASSLEWHPGSYNEQFF	TGTGCCAGCAGCTTAGAGTGGCATCCAGGCTCCTACAATGAGCAGTTCTTC
NA	TRBV6-5	NA	TRBJ2-7	CASRGTGAYEQYF	TGTGCCAGCAGAGGAACGGGAGCCTACGAGCAGTACTTC
NA	TRBV29-1	NA	TRBJ1-2	CSVENSPNYGYTF	TGCAGCGTTGAAAACAGCCCTAACTATGGCTACACCTTC
TRBD2	TRBV4-2	NA	TRBJ2-7	CASSQVGAGGLYEQYF	TGTGCCAGCAGCCAAGTCGGGGCGGGGGGGCTCTACGAGCAGTACTTC
NA	TRBV21-1	NA	TRBJ1-1	CASRQTGASNTEAFF	TGTGCCAGCAGACAGACAGGGGCCTCCAACACTGAAGCTTTCTTT
NA	TRBV7-2	NA	TRBJ2-2	CASSLRGRGAGELFF	TGTGCCAGCAGCTTACGGGGCAGGGGGGCCGGGGAGCTGTTTTTT
NA	TRBV19	NA	TRBJ2-5	CASSALRAETQYF	TGTGCCAGTAGTGCCCTAAGGGCGGAGACCCAGTACTTC
NA	TRBV18	NA	TRBJ1-1	CASFPQGGFTEAFF	TGTGCCAGCTTCCCGCAGGGTGGGTTCACTGAAGCTTTCTTT
NA	TRBV5-4	NA	TRBJ1-3	CASSLYAGPSGNTIYF	TGTGCCAGCAGCTTGTATGCAGGCCCCTCTGGAAACACCATATATTTT
TRBD1	TRBV18	NA	TRBJ1-3	CASLSLPRDRVLLNTIYF	TGTGCCAGCTTATCTCTTCCCCGCGACAGGGTCCTATTAAACACCATATATTTT
TRBD1	TRBV2	NA	TRBJ2-3	CASSVQGPGTDTQYF	TGTGCCAGCAGTGTACAGGGGCCGGGCACAGATACGCAGTATTTT
TRBD1	TRBV27	NA	TRBJ2-2	CASSFLGTVNTGELFF	TGTGCCAGCAGTTTCCTCGGGACAGTTAACACCGGGGAGCTGTTTTTT
NA	TRBV7-6	NA	TRBJ2-3	CASSPGQYTQYF	TGTGCCAGCAGCCCCGGACAGTATACGCAGTATTTT
NA	TRBV9	NA	TRBJ1-4	CASSGGNTGIEKLFF	TGTGCCAGCAGCGGGGGCAACACCGGGATTGAAAAACTGTTTTTT
TRBD2	TRBV19	NA	TRBJ2-7	CASNALAGAEQYF	TGTGCCAGTAACGCACTAGCGGGAGCCGAGCAGTACTTC
TRBD1	TRBV25-1	few	TRBJ2-1	CASSEQGDKNEQFF	TGTGCCAGCAGTGAACAGGGGGATAAGAATGAGCAGTTCTTC
TRBD1	TRBV28	NA	TRBJ2-7	CASSPTGQGSHEQYF	TGTGCCAGCAGTCCCACGGGACAGGGAAGCCACGAGCAGTACTTC